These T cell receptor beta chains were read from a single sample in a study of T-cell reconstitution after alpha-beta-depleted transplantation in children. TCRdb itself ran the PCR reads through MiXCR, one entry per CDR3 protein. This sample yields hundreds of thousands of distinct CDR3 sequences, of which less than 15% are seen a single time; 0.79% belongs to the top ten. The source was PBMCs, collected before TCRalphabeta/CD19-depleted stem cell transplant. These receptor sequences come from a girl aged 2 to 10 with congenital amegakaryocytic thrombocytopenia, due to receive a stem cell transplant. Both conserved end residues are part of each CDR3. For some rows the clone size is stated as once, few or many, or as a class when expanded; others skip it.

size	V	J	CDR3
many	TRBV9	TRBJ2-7	CASSVRWESYEQYF
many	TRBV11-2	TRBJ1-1	CASSGYPGQGEAFF
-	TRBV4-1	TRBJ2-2	CASSQDTGLNTGELFF
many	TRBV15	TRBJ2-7	CATSRDDIFGTSESYEQYF
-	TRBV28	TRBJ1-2	CASRFSVNYGYTF
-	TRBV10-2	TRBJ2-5	CASSDDGTQYF
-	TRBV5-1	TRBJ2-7	CASRLEPDSYEQYF
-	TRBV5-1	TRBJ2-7	CASSNTGMGEQYF
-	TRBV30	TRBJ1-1	CAWSKTGVSEAFF
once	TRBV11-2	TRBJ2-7	CASSLVPPVRGNPSSYEQYF
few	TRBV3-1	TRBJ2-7	CASSQGEGTYEQYF
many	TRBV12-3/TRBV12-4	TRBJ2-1	CASSLEDRVRLGVNEQFF
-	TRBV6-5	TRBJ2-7	CASSYSTYYEQYF
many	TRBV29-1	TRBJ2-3	CSVETPPGGGPDTQYF
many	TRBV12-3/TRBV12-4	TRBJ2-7	CASSSGTLNRGSYEQYF
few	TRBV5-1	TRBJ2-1	CASSTGPTRDNEQFF
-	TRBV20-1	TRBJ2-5	CSARDRAWGTQYF
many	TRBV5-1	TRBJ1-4	CASSVRTGGDEKLFF